Detailed here is one T cell receptor beta chain. What it binds is unknown. This sample is drawn from a study of cytotoxic CD8 clonotypes in ibrutinib-treated CLL. Background on the study: A mean of approximately 260,000 productive templates and over 85,000 productive rearrangements was obtained per sample. Study conclusions and caveats: Researchers report that baseline clonality outpaced age-matched healthy donors and tracked circulating CD8+ T-cell counts. Clonality, elevated at ibrutinib response, dropped back toward baseline at progression.

Sequencing was performed with immunoSEQ multiplex PCR; in TCRdb, only in-frame clones are kept and a portion is missing. Of about 120,000 clones in the sample, 70% to 90% were seen once. The CDR3 contains 12 residues. The germline V gene has CDR1 SGHRS and CDR2 YFSETQ. V dropped 4 bases and J dropped 10 bases, with 14 bases sitting between them. This chain connects TRBV5-1 to TRBJ1-2; tentatively, D is TRBD1 (6 bases). The sample consisted of PBMCs, taken after 24 months of ibrutinib treatment. The TCR comes from a human donor with chronic lymphocytic leukemia. The CDR3: CASSVTGDLYTF. The CDR3, as DNA: TGCGCCAGCAGCGTGACAGGAGATCTCTACACCTTC.